These T cell receptor beta chains were read from a single sample in a study of cytomegalovirus exposure and HLA in healthy donors. Some clones are missing from TCRdb's copy, which holds only in-frame ones; the method was immunoSEQ multiplex PCR. The sample includes 90,000 to 150,000 clones, roughly 76% of them seen just once. The sample was PBMCs. All receptors derive from a woman aged 40 to 50 in good health and CMV-seropositive. CDR3s include the opening cysteine and the closing phenylalanine or tryptophan. D genes are given only for firm matches. Clone size is not always given. Where it is, it says once, few, many or a class for expanded clones.

clone_size	v_call	d_call	j_call	cdr3_aa	cdr3_nt
few	TRBV7-8	TRBD1	TRBJ1-2	CASSPSARDRVGSYGYTF	TGTGCCAGCAGCCCCTCGGCCCGGGACAGGGTGGGGAGCTATGGCTACACCTTC
NA	TRBV6-6	NA	TRBJ1-6	CASTPGGSLGPPLHF	TGTGCCAGCACCCCTGGGGGGTCGCTGGGTCCACCCCTCCACTTT
NA	TRBV6-6	TRBD2	TRBJ2-5	CASSYRGEESTQYF	TGTGCCAGCAGTTACCGGGGGGAGGAGTCGACCCAGTACTTC
once	TRBV7-8	TRBD1	TRBJ2-7	CASSLYPGQGGWQYF	TGTGCCAGCAGCTTATATCCGGGACAGGGTGGTTGGCAGTACTTC
NA	TRBV30	NA	TRBJ1-3	CACQGAGNTIYF	TGTGCCTGTCAAGGGGCTGGAAACACCATATATTTT
NA	TRBV5-4	TRBD2	TRBJ2-3	CASSLAASGGALDTQYF	TGTGCCAGCAGCTTGGCAGCTAGCGGGGGGGCCTTAGATACGCAGTATTTT
NA	TRBV6-5	NA	TRBJ1-1	CASSYGQLNTEAFF	TGTGCCAGCAGTTACGGGCAATTGAACACTGAAGCTTTCTTT
NA	TRBV5-5	NA	TRBJ1-5	CASSRTTAHASNQPQHF	TGTGCCAGCAGCCGAACAACAGCTCATGCGAGCAATCAGCCCCAGCATTTT
NA	TRBV7-6	NA	TRBJ2-2	CASSPLVGEGPGELFF	TGTGCCAGCAGCCCACTGGTGGGCGAGGGCCCCGGGGAGCTGTTTTTT
NA	TRBV27	TRBD1	TRBJ1-1	CASSFTGGVTEAFF	TGTGCCAGCAGTTTCACAGGGGGAGTCACTGAAGCTTTCTTT
few	TRBV29-1	NA	TRBJ1-6	CSVQGSSYNSPLHF	TGCAGCGTTCAGGGGAGCTCCTATAATTCACCCCTCCACTTT
NA	TRBV6-1	TRBD1	TRBJ2-5	CASIPSPGQGGTQYF	TGTGCCAGCATCCCGAGTCCGGGACAGGGAGGGACCCAGTACTTC
few	TRBV5-5	NA	TRBJ2-1	CASSLVSAGSNEQFF	TGTGCCAGCAGCTTGGTTAGCGCTGGATCCAATGAGCAGTTCTTC
NA	TRBV14	NA	TRBJ1-4	CASSPHPGRRNEKLFF	TGTGCCAGCAGCCCCCACCCTGGCAGGCGTAATGAAAAACTGTTTTTT
NA	TRBV7-6	NA	TRBJ1-6	CASSVEGGSPLHF	TGTGCCAGCAGCGTAGAAGGCGGGTCACCCCTCCACTTT
NA	TRBV9	NA	TRBJ1-6	CASSQGSPLHF	TGTGCCAGCAGTCAGGGTTCACCCCTCCACTTT
once	TRBV5-1	TRBD1	TRBJ2-2	CASISGQGATGELFF	TGCGCCAGCATTAGTGGACAGGGGGCCACCGGGGAGCTGTTTTTT
NA	TRBV5-6	TRBD2	TRBJ2-7	CASSLGRGGSYEQYF	TGTGCCAGCAGCTTGGGTCGGGGGGGCTCCTACGAGCAGTACTTC
NA	TRBV29-1	TRBD1	TRBJ2-5	CSVASQTGSQGTQYF	TGCAGCGTTGCCTCCCAGACAGGGAGCCAAGGGACCCAGTACTTC
NA	TRBV19	TRBD2	TRBJ2-7	CASSPSGGLYEQYF	TGTGCCAGTAGTCCTAGCGGGGGGCTTTACGAGCAGTACTTC
few	TRBV4-1	TRBD1	TRBJ1-4	CASSQRDRINEKLFF	TGCGCCAGCAGCCAAAGGGACAGAATTAATGAAAAACTGTTTTTT
few	TRBV5-5	NA	TRBJ2-3	CASILGQGPTDTQYF	TGTGCCAGCATACTAGGCCAGGGGCCCACAGATACGCAGTATTTT
NA	TRBV19	NA	TRBJ1-1	CASSSRETNTEAFF	TGTGCCAGTAGTAGCAGGGAAACGAACACTGAAGCTTTCTTT
NA	TRBV6-1	TRBD2	TRBJ2-1	CASRVLAGGNNEQFF	TGTGCCAGCCGCGTACTAGCGGGGGGGAACAATGAGCAGTTCTTC
NA	TRBV9	NA	TRBJ2-5	CASSVGTTQETQYF	TGTGCCAGCAGCGTAGGGACTACCCAAGAGACCCAGTACTTC
NA	TRBV30	TRBD1	TRBJ1-5	CAWTPRGTATNQPQHF	TGTGCCTGGACCCCCCGTGGGACAGCGACCAATCAGCCCCAGCATTTT
few	TRBV27	TRBD2	TRBJ2-1	CASSRSSGGVEQFF	TGTGCCAGCAGTCGGTCTAGCGGGGGTGTGGAGCAGTTCTTC
NA	TRBV6-6	NA	TRBJ1-1	CASGTRRDTEAFF	TGTGCCAGCGGGACTCGGCGGGACACTGAAGCTTTCTTT
few	TRBV19	NA	TRBJ1-1	CASSFYGAEAFF	TGTGCCAGTTCATTTTACGGGGCTGAAGCTTTCTTT
once	TRBV10-1	TRBD1	TRBJ1-2	CASSGGQGSYGYTF	TGCGCCAGCAGTGGGGGACAGGGAAGTTATGGCTACACCTTC
NA	TRBV7-8	NA	TRBJ1-5	CASSLVEGSGQPQHF	TGTGCCAGCAGCTTAGTTGAGGGAAGCGGTCAGCCCCAGCATTTT
NA	TRBV6-6	NA	TRBJ1-3	CASSYSAGPRGNTIYF	TGTGCCAGCAGTTATTCTGCCGGGCCCCGAGGGAACACCATATATTTT
NA	TRBV18	NA	TRBJ1-4	CASSPRQATNEKLFF	TGTGCCAGCTCACCCCGACAGGCAACTAATGAAAAACTGTTTTTT
NA	TRBV15	TRBD1	TRBJ2-7	CATSRGGQGGEQYF	TGTGCCACCAGCAGAGGGGGACAGGGGGGCGAGCAGTACTTC
NA	TRBV6-5	TRBD1	TRBJ2-1	CASSQPGQGDNEQFF	TGTGCCAGCAGCCAACCGGGACAGGGAGACAATGAGCAGTTCTTC
NA	TRBV2	TRBD2	TRBJ2-5	CASSALAGAQETQYF	TGTGCCAGCAGTGCGCTAGCGGGGGCTCAAGAGACCCAGTACTTC
NA	TRBV5-1	TRBD1	TRBJ1-6	CASSNRGLNSPLHF	TGCGCCAGCAGTAACAGGGGGCTGAATTCACCCCTCCACTTT
few	TRBV5-1	TRBD1	TRBJ1-4	CASSLTGGGEKLFF	TGCGCCAGCAGCTTGACAGGGGGAGGCGAAAAACTGTTTTTT
NA	TRBV7-2	NA	TRBJ2-5	CASSPRPVVETQYF	TGTGCCAGCAGCCCTAGACCGGTAGTGGAGACCCAGTACTTC
few	TRBV6-6	NA	TRBJ1-1	CASTQIRGTEAFF	TGTGCCAGCACCCAAATCCGGGGTACTGAAGCTTTCTTT
once	TRBV7-7	NA	TRBJ1-2	CASRTEQGQFSGYTF	TGTGCTAGCAGGACCGAACAGGGTCAGTTCTCTGGCTACACCTTC
NA	TRBV11-2	TRBD2	TRBJ2-3	CASSLAGHTDTQYF	TGTGCCAGCAGCCTAGCGGGTCATACAGATACGCAGTATTTT
NA	TRBV19	TRBD1	TRBJ1-2	CASSSRGRLNYGYTF	TGTGCCAGTAGTTCCAGGGGGCGTCTCAACTATGGCTACACCTTC
NA	TRBV30	NA	TRBJ1-1	CAWSDKSALNTEAFF	TGTGCCTGGAGTGACAAAAGCGCCCTAAACACTGAAGCTTTCTTT
NA	TRBV10-3	TRBD1	TRBJ1-4	CAISEPNRGSEKLFF	TGTGCCATCAGTGAACCGAACAGGGGGAGTGAAAAACTGTTTTTT
NA	TRBV10-2	NA	TRBJ1-1	CASNFGLNTEAFF	TGCGCCAGCAACTTTGGGCTAAACACTGAAGCTTTCTTT
few	TRBV5-6	NA	TRBJ1-1	CASSPLETTEAFF	TGTGCCAGCAGCCCCCTAGAAACAACTGAAGCTTTCTTT
NA	TRBV5-1	NA	TRBJ1-6	CASSSQESSYNSPLHF	TGCGCCAGCAGTTCACAGGAGAGCTCCTATAATTCACCCCTCCACTTT
few	TRBV6-6	NA	TRBJ1-1	CASSYGAQNTEAFF	TGTGCCAGCAGTTACGGGGCACAGAACACTGAAGCTTTCTTT
once	TRBV20-1	NA	TRBJ2-7	CSAGGRYEQYF	TGCAGTGCGGGGGGGCGGTACGAGCAGTACTTC
NA	TRBV30	NA	TRBJ1-4	CAWKGVGEKLFF	TGTGCCTGGAAGGGGGTTGGTGAAAAACTGTTTTTT
NA	TRBV5-1	NA	TRBJ1-1	CASYKESRVTEAFF	TGCGCCAGCTACAAGGAGTCCCGGGTGACTGAAGCTTTCTTT
NA	TRBV5-1	NA	TRBJ2-6	CASREGSSGANVLTF	TGCGCCAGCAGGGAGGGGTCCTCTGGGGCCAACGTCCTGACTTTC
NA	TRBV10-3	NA	TRBJ2-5	CAVSGVIETQYF	TGTGCCGTGTCAGGGGTGATAGAGACCCAGTACTTC
NA	TRBV2	TRBD1	TRBJ1-1	CATQQGPYPMNTEAFF	TGTGCCACCCAACAGGGGCCCTACCCCATGAACACTGAAGCTTTCTTT
NA	TRBV4-2	NA	TRBJ1-4	CASSHPGQSLATNEKLFF	TGTGCCAGCAGCCACCCCGGACAGTCTTTGGCAACTAATGAAAAACTGTTTTTT
NA	TRBV4-2	TRBD2	TRBJ2-4	CASSQDNGGADLAKNIQYF	TGTGCCAGCAGCCAAGACAACGGGGGGGCCGATCTAGCCAAAAACATTCAGTACTTC
NA	TRBV6-5	TRBD1	TRBJ1-2	CASSYSTGAGNYGYTF	TGTGCCAGCAGTTATTCGACAGGGGCGGGTAACTATGGCTACACCTTC
NA	TRBV12-5	TRBD1	TRBJ2-5	CASGYDVGTGSVTQYF	TGTGCTAGTGGCTACGATGTGGGGACAGGGTCGGTGACCCAGTACTTC
NA	TRBV2	NA	TRBJ1-2	CASSAGVYGYTF	TGTGCCAGCAGTGCAGGGGTCTATGGCTACACCTTC